One T cell receptor beta chain is described in this entry. MiXCR was run by TCRdb on the 5' RACE reads, yielding one entry per CDR3 protein. The repertoire consists of 1.5 million to 2 million distinct CDR3 sequences, with about 32% occurring once and the leading ten covering roughly 0.3%. This entry belongs to a study of identical twins. CDR1 is DFQATT, CDR2 SNEGSKA, per germline (reference sequence). Unmatched junction bases numbered 16, after V lost 7 bases and J lost 7 bases. The CDR3 runs to 16 residues. The chain combines TRBV20-1 with TRBJ1-6, with 7 positions matching TRBD1. This sequence was found in a newborn girl in good health. The specimen sequenced was cord blood. The CDR3 sequence: CSVRRTGVVGNSPLHF. The CDR3 DNA reads TGCAGTGTTCGGAGAACAGGGGTAGTGGGAAATTCACCCCTCCACTTT.